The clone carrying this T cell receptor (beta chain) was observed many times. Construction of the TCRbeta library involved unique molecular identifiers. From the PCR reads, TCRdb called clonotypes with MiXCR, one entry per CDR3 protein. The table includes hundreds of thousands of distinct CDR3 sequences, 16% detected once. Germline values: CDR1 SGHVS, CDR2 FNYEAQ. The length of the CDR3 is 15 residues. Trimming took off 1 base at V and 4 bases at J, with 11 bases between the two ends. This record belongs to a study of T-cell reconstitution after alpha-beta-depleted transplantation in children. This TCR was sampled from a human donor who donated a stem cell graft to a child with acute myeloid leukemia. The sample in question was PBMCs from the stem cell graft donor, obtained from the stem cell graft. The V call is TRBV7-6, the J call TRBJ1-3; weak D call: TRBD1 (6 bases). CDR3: CASSLGTGGGNTIYF. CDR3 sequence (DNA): TGTGCCAGCAGCTTAGGCACGGGGGGCGGAAACACCATATATTTT.